Shown below are 32 T cell receptor beta chains from a single sample sequenced in a study of OX40 agonist ivuxolimab in advanced cancers. Clones were read by immunoSEQ multiplex PCR, and TCRdb kept only the in-frame ones, dropping some. The table includes tens of thousands of clones, 91% detected once. The material sequenced was CD4+ or CD8+ T cells sorted from blood, taken in a trial of the OX40 agonist ivuxolimab. Source of these receptors: an adult with an advanced solid tumor such as melanoma, head and neck, liver or kidney cancer.

This clone was observed a few times. The V and J genes are TRBV7-9 and TRBJ2-3, with 9 bases matching TRBD2. Germline CDR1 SEHNR, CDR2 FQNEAQ (reference sequence). The CDR3 has 12 residues. J gave up 8 bases and V 5 bases, and 2 bases lay outside the gene matches. As DNA, the CDR3 is TGTGCCAGCAGCGCGGGACTAGCTACGCAGTATTTT. Protein product: CASSAGLATQYF.

This chain joins TRBV7-3 and TRBJ1-5; TRBD1 agrees at 7 bases. CDR1 is SGHTA, CDR2 FQGTGA, per germline. CDR3 length equals 14 residues. V gave up 1 base and J gave up 7 bases; unmatched junction bases: 4. The CDR3 loop reads CASSLRQGDQPQHF. CDR3 DNA sequence: TGTGCCAGCAGCTTAAGGCAGGGGGACCAGCCCCAGCATTTT.

The CDR3 loop reads CASSSGVGKETQYF. The CDR3 nucleotides are TGCGCCAGCAGCTCAGGGGTGGGGAAAGAGACCCAGTACTTC. The chain combines TRBV5-1 with TRBJ2-5, with a tentative D call TRBD1 (6 bases). The V and J ends lost 3 bases and 3 bases respectively, with 12 bases between them. This CDR3 region has 14 residues. The germline V gene has CDR1 SGHRS and CDR2 YFSETQ.

The chain joins TRBV2 to TRBJ1-5; TRBD1 agrees at 7 bases. The J segment lost 7 bases and the V segment lost 8 bases, leaving 14 bases of the junction unmatched. The CDR3 is made up of 15 amino acids. CDR1 and CDR2 (germline): SNHLY, FYNNEI. The CDR3 loop is CASSEQTGWKQPQHF. In nucleotides, the CDR3 is TGTGCCAGCTCGGAACAGACAGGGTGGAAGCAGCCCCAGCATTTT. Combining the CDR3 with reference TRBV2 and TRBJ1-5 gives the whole variable domain EPEVTQTPSHQVTQMGQEVILRCVPISNHLYFYWYRQILGQKVEFLVSFYNNEISEKSEIFDDQFSVERPDGSNFTLKIRSTKLEDSAMYFCASSEQTGWKQPQHFGDGTRLSIL.

The V gene is TRBV20-1, the J gene TRBJ2-5, with D perhaps assigned TRBD1 or TRBD2 (6 bases each). Trimming removed 8 bases from V and 4 bases from J, with 8 bases in between. The CDR3 spans 10 residues. Germline CDR1 DFQATT, CDR2 SNEGSKA (reference sequence). Here the CDR3 DNA reads TGCAGTCCGGGGGCAGAGACCCAGTACTTC. Translated: CSPGAETQYF.

The rearrangement uses TRBV6-5 and TRBJ2-7; D remains unclear. V was shortened by 2 bases and J by 3 bases, with 5 bases between the two germline ends. Germline V gene sequence: CDR1 MNHEY, CDR2 SVGAGI. The CDR3 loop spans 12 amino acids. The CDR3 loop is CASSYDHYEQYF. The CDR3 DNA reads as TGTGCCAGCAGTTACGACCACTACGAGCAGTACTTC.

The V gene is TRBV7-3, the J gene TRBJ2-1; D gene unclear. Deletions cut 3 bases from V and 12 bases from J, with 12 bases between. The CDR3 length is 12 residues. Germline V gene data show CDR1 as SGHTA and CDR2 as FQGTGA. DNA for the CDR3: TGTGCCAGCAGCTTCGGACGTCCCCCGCAGTTCTTC. Translating it yields CASSFGRPPQFF.

The V and J genes are TRBV7-2 and TRBJ1-1; maybe TRBD1 (5 bases). V was trimmed by 1 base and J by 4 bases, leaving 10 bases between them. The CDR3 totals 14 residues. CDR1 and CDR2 (germline): SGHTA, FQGNSA. CDR3 loop: CASSLGTSGTEAFF. In DNA, the CDR3 is TGTGCCAGCAGCTTAGGGACATCGGGCACTGAAGCTTTCTTT. Based on the CDR3 plus reference TRBV7-2 and TRBJ1-1, the full variable domain is GAGVSQSPSNKVTEKGKDVELRCDPISGHTALYWYRQSLGQGLEFLIYFQGNSAPDKSGLPSDRFSAERTGGSVSTLTIQRTQQEDSAVYLCASSLGTSGTEAFFGQGTRLTVV.

The V gene is TRBV15, the J gene TRBJ2-7; TRBD2 aligns across 12 bases. Losses at the gene ends were 5 bases for V and 4 bases for J; bases not matched to a gene: 9. Looked up from germline, CDR1 is LNHNV and CDR2 is YYDKDF (reference sequence). The length of the CDR3 is 16 residues. CDR3 amino acids: CATSSPTSGSRYEQYF. In DNA form, the CDR3 reads TGTGCCACCAGCTCGCCGACTAGCGGGAGTCGGTACGAGCAGTACTTC.

V gene TRBV7-9 combines with J gene TRBJ2-3, with 12 bases matching TRBD2. This CDR3 spans 16 amino acids. The germline CDR1 and CDR2 sequences are SEHNR and FQNEAQ (reference sequence). Germline trimming cut 5 bases from V and 0 bases from J; bases unmatched to any gene: 3. The CDR3 bases are TGTGCCAGCAGCCCAGGGACTAGCGGGAGCACAGATACGCAGTATTTT. Protein sequence: CASSPGTSGSTDTQYF. The full variable domain, with the rest looked up from reference TRBV7-9 and TRBJ2-3, is DTGVSQNPRHKITKRGQNVTFRCDPISEHNRLYWYRQTLGQGPEFLTYFQNEAQLEKSRLLSDRFSAERPKGSFSTLEIQRTEQGDSAMYLCASSPGTSGSTDTQYFGPGTRLTVL.

The CDR3: CASSLEAGGSGTEAFF. CDR3 bases: TGTGCCAGCAGCTTAGAGGCAGGGGGCTCGGGCACTGAAGCTTTCTTT. The chain employs TRBV11-3 and TRBJ1-1, with 8 nucleotides matching TRBD1. The CDR3 is 16 amino acids. Unmatched junction bases numbered 7, after V lost 0 bases and J lost 4 bases. Per the germline V gene, CDR1 is SGHNT and CDR2 is YENEEA.

This chain uses TRBV7-3 with TRBJ2-1, with 7 bases fitting TRBD2. The junction had 8 bases not matched to a gene; V was cut back by 5 bases and J by 7 bases. Germline assignment: CDR1 SGHTA and CDR2 FQGTGA. The CDR3 loop spans 14 amino acids. This CDR3 reads CASSNPGTNNEQFF. CDR3 sequence (DNA): TGTGCCAGCAGCAATCCCGGGACTAATAATGAGCAGTTCTTC.

The J gene is TRBJ2-3, the V gene TRBV13; 9 bases are shared with TRBD1. The germline gives CDR1 PRHDT, CDR2 FYEKMQ (reference sequence). CDR3 length: 18 amino acids. V gave up 0 bases and J gave up 4 bases; unmatched junction bases: 11. The CDR3 DNA sequence: TGTGCCAGCAGCTTAGGTCTGAGGGGACAGGGTTTTTCAGATACGCAGTATTTT. Protein sequence: CASSLGLRGQGFSDTQYF.

V gene TRBV11-3 combines with J gene TRBJ1-1; the match to TRBD1 covers 7 bases. The CDR3 runs to 12 residues. CDR1 is SGHNT and CDR2 is YENEEA in the germline V gene. V lost 10 bases and J lost 6; bases outside the gene matches: 8. The CDR3 bases are TGTGCCACCTCGAAGGGGGCCCCTGAAGCTTTCTTT. It encodes CATSKGAPEAFF.

This chain links TRBV7-2 with TRBJ2-2; 9 bases align to TRBD2. This CDR3 region has 16 residues. Germline V lookup: CDR1 SGHTA, CDR2 FQGNSA. V gave up 4 bases and J gave up 6 bases; unmatched junction bases: 9. CDR3 region: CASSWVRSGRSGELFF. For the CDR3, the DNA is TGTGCCAGCAGCTGGGTGCGCAGCGGGAGGTCCGGGGAGCTGTTTTTT.

V and J are TRBV5-6 and TRBJ2-7, with D possibly matching TRBD2 (6 bases). V lost 1 base and J 3 bases, leaving 11 bases between the germline ends. The CDR3 loop spans 14 amino acids. Germline values: CDR1 SGHDT, CDR2 YYEEEE. In DNA form, the CDR3 reads TGTGCCAGCAGCTTGTTGGAGGGTTACTACGAGCAGTACTTC. Encoded protein: CASSLLEGYYEQYF.

The rearrangement links TRBV5-1 to TRBJ2-1; TRBD2 might be the D (6 bases). Germline CDR1 SGHRS, CDR2 YFSETQ. This CDR3 is built from 14 residues. V shed 5 bases and J shed 4 bases, with 13 bases lying between them. CDR3 in amino acids: CASRSSSGYNEQFF. CDR3 bases: TGCGCCAGCAGGTCGAGTAGCGGATACAATGAGCAGTTCTTC.

The rearrangement joins TRBV11-3 to TRBJ2-3; D perhaps matches TRBD2 (6 bases). V was clipped by 5 bases and J by 8 bases, with 20 bases between them. The CDR3 length is 15 residues. Germline lookup yields CDR1 SGHNT and CDR2 YENEEA. CDR3 in amino acids: CASSPLTGAVGTQYF. Written as DNA, the CDR3 is TGTGCCAGCAGCCCGCTTACGGGAGCGGTAGGTACGCAGTATTTT.

The CDR3 coding sequence is TGTGCCAGCTCAGGAGCCAACGTCCTGACTTTC. Translated, it gives CASSGANVLTF. This chain joins TRBV6-6 and TRBJ2-6; D unclear. Germline CDR1 is MNHNY and CDR2 is SVGAGI (reference sequence). Trimming removed 8 bases at V and 7 bases at J, with 6 bases between. This CDR3 comprises 11 residues.

This chain uses TRBV5-1 with TRBJ2-1; TRBD2 matches at 7 bases. CDR3 length equals 15 residues. Germline CDR1 SGHRS, CDR2 YFSETQ. The J segment lost 4 bases and the V segment lost 2 bases, leaving 6 bases of the junction unmatched. The CDR3 DNA reads TGCGCCAGCAGCTTTGAGGCGGGGGAATACAATGAGCAGTTCTTC. This encodes CASSFEAGEYNEQFF.

The V call is TRBV5-6, the J call TRBJ1-2; 8 nucleotides agree with TRBD1. Germline V gene lookup returns CDR1 SGHDT and CDR2 YYEEEE. Germline trimming cut 2 bases from V and 5 bases from J; bases unmatched to any gene: 8. CDR3 length: 15 residues. This CDR3 reads CASSLYRGTFYGYTF. The CDR3 nucleotides read TGTGCCAGCAGCTTATACAGGGGGACTTTTTATGGCTACACCTTC. The full variable domain, rest sourced from reference TRBV5-6 and TRBJ1-2, is DAGVTQSPTHLIKTRGQQVTLRCSPKSGHDTVSWYQQALGQGPQFIFQYYEEEERQRGNFPDRFSGHQFPNYSSELNVNALLLGDSALYLCASSLYRGTFYGYTFGSGTRLTVV.

The chain links TRBV19 to TRBJ2-3, with TRBD2 matching over 9 bases. Unmatched junction bases numbered 7, after V lost 5 bases and J lost 1 base. Per the germline V gene, CDR1 is LNHDA and CDR2 is SQIVND (reference sequence). The CDR3 contains 16 residues. The CDR3 DNA follows: TGTGCCAGTAGTCGGGCTGCTAGCGGGGGCACAGATACGCAGTATTTT. The encoded protein is CASSRAASGGTDTQYF.

J is TRBJ2-6 and V is TRBV19, with 7 positions matching TRBD1. The CDR3 covers 15 residues. The germline CDR1 and CDR2 sequences are LNHDA and SQIVND (reference sequence). J gave up 2 bases and V 5 bases, and 3 bases lay outside the gene matches. Written as DNA, the CDR3 is TGTGCCAGTAGTCCTGGGACAGCTGGGGCCAACGTCCTGACTTTC. It is translated as CASSPGTAGANVLTF.

This clone was picked up one time. The genes are TRBV6-6 and TRBJ1-1; D is possibly TRBD1 (6 bases). The V and J ends lost 4 bases and 1 base respectively, with 10 bases between them. The germline gives CDR1 MNHNY, CDR2 SVGAGI (reference sequence). The CDR3 totals 14 residues. Here the CDR3 DNA reads TGTGCCAGCAGTTTACAGGGCCGGAACACTGAAGCTTTCTTT. As protein: CASSLQGRNTEAFF.

The CDR3 region is CASSLGQGGTEAFF. The DNA for the CDR3 is TGCGCCAGCAGCTTGGGACAGGGGGGCACTGAAGCTTTCTTT. V and J are TRBV5-1 and TRBJ1-1; 9 nucleotides match TRBD1. The CDR3 is 14 residues long. Germline V CDR1 and CDR2: SGHRS, YFSETQ. With 0 bases clipped from V and 4 bases from J, the junction kept 1 base outside the gene matches.

The J gene is TRBJ1-3, the V gene TRBV5-5; D not certain. In germline, CDR1 is SGHKS, CDR2 YYEKEE (reference sequence). The V end lost 4 bases, the J end lost 0 bases, and 11 bases lay between the germline ends. The CDR3 covers 15 residues. The CDR3 loop is CASSPDSRSGNTIYF. The DNA for the CDR3 is TGTGCCAGCAGCCCAGACTCCCGCTCTGGAAACACCATATATTTT.

V is TRBV7-9 and J is TRBJ1-4; D ambiguous. The V gene lost 4 bases and the J gene lost 5 bases, with 14 bases spanning the gap. The CDR3 has 15 residues. The V gene's germline CDR1 is SEHNR and CDR2 FQNEAQ (reference sequence). The CDR3 nucleotides read TGTGCCAGCAGCTCCCTAGAAGGGCGGAATGAAAAACTGTTTTTT. Translation: CASSSLEGRNEKLFF.

The chain links TRBV5-3 to TRBJ2-7, with D perhaps matching TRBD1 or TRBD2 (5 bases each). Being an ORF, TRBV5-3 has a function that is uncertain. CDR3 length: 15 amino acids. V lost 2 bases and J 2 bases, leaving 14 bases between the germline ends. CDR3 region: CARSLLFRETYEQYF. The CDR3, as DNA: TGTGCCAGAAGCTTATTGTTCAGGGAGACCTACGAGCAGTACTTC.

This clone occurred once. This rearrangement joins TRBV7-8 to TRBJ1-5, with D maybe TRBD1 (5 bases). Trimming removed 5 bases from V and 6 bases from J, with 14 bases in between. Germline assignment: CDR1 SGHVS and CDR2 FQNEAQ. There are 14 residues in the CDR3. CDR3 in amino acids: CASSIGHSGQPQHF. The DNA for the CDR3 is TGTGCCAGCAGCATTGGACATTCGGGTCAGCCCCAGCATTTT.

The genes are TRBV18 and TRBJ2-7; perhaps TRBD1 as D (6 bases). This CDR3 spans 14 amino acids. Germline V CDR1 and CDR2: KGHSH, LQKENI. V lost 3 bases and J 2 bases, leaving 11 bases between the germline ends. CDR3 DNA: TGTGCCAGCTCACCGACCGGGACACCCTACGAGCAGTACTTC. Translated, it gives CASSPTGTPYEQYF.

The gene calls are TRBV2 and TRBJ1-5; D is unclear. CDR1 and CDR2 from the germline V gene are SNHLY and FYNNEI. Trimming pared 6 bases from V and 2 bases from J, leaving 11 bases between. The CDR3 consists of 14 residues. The CDR3 region is CASSQVRGNQPQHF. The DNA of the CDR3 is TGTGCCAGCAGCCAGGTAAGGGGCAATCAGCCCCAGCATTTT.

This clone was counted a single time. The chain combines TRBV7-9 with TRBJ1-3; 7 bases align to TRBD1. Germline V gene lookup returns CDR1 SEHNR and CDR2 FQNEAQ (reference sequence). The V gene end was trimmed by 4 bases and the J gene end by 0 bases; junction bases not matched to a gene: 3. The CDR3 runs 15 residues. In nucleotides, the CDR3 is TGTGCCAGCAGCTGGGACAGTAACTCTGGAAACACCATATATTTT. It specifies CASSWDSNSGNTIYF. Looking up the rest from reference TRBV7-9 and TRBJ1-3 gives the full variable domain: DTGVSQNPRHKITKRGQNVTFRCDPISEHNRLYWYRQTLGQGPEFLTYFQNEAQLEKSRLLSDRFSAERPKGSFSTLEIQRTEQGDSAMYLCASSWDSNSGNTIYFGEGSWLTVV.